The T cell receptor beta chain described here comes from a study of beta chain features in type 1 diabetes. Study-level results: TCRB CDR3s were moderately but significantly shorter in Type 1 diabetes patients in all four CD4+ subsets.

Germline V CDR1 and CDR2: SGHTA, FQGTGA. The CDR3 runs 15 residues. The J segment lost 4 bases and the V segment lost 0 bases, leaving 0 bases of the junction unmatched. Sorted CD4+ subsets: naive, central memory, regulatory, stem cell-like memory (CD45RO/CCR7/CD25/CD127/CD95/CD27 panel). Expressed TCRB transcripts got sequenced, as all isolated RNA was reverse transcribed. Sequencing of naive, central memory and regulatory T cell samples gave an average of roughly 3.5 million reads. The data were produced by immunoSEQ multiplex PCR, yet TCRdb's version contains in-frame clones alone and is incomplete. The sample includes a few hundred thousand clones, approximately 14% of them seen just once. With respect to this clone: Its antigen is currently unknown.

This chain joins TRBV7-3 and TRBJ2-1; 10 positions match TRBD2. Source material: naive CD4+ T cells from blood. This receptor was taken from a man aged 30 to 39 with type 1 diabetes. Here the CDR3 DNA reads TGTGCCAGCAGCTTAACTAGCGGGGGGTACAATGAGCAGTTCTTC. Its protein product is CASSLTSGGYNEQFF.